This T cell receptor beta chain was recorded in a study of post-analysis software for immune sequencing data. V gave up 2 bases and J gave up 2 bases, with 6 bases separating them. CDR3 length: 12 residues. Germline values: CDR1 DFQATT, CDR2 SNEGSKA (reference sequence). Study results and caveats: Co-batched samples clustered tightly together by F measure. TRBV5-6, TRBV5-1 and TRBV20-1 belonged to a set of a few TRBV segments that were more frequent in patients than controls.

As regards this clonotype: Its antigen is unknown.

TCR beta libraries were prepared from cDNA with unique molecular identifiers. Some 500,000 cDNA molecules were obtained per 1 to 10 million input T cells. MiXCR, run by TCRdb on the PCR reads, gives a single entry per CDR3 protein. The table includes under 650,000 distinct CDR3 sequences, 44% detected once. Material for sequencing was blood. The chain is built from TRBV20-1 and TRBJ1-2; no clear D gene. This clonotype was sampled from a girl aged 10-17 years with multiple sclerosis. CDR3 nucleotides: TGCAGTGCTAGAATACTCAACTATGGCTACACCTTC. This translates into CSARILNYGYTF.